This T cell receptor (beta chain) emerged from a study of blood T cells in healthy people across ages (dated by TCRdb to the mid-2010s). Describing the broader study: In model experiments, template switching captured roughly one uniquely barcoded TCR beta cDNA molecule for every two T cells. To track age-related changes in TCR beta repertoire diversity, the study relied on deep sequencing normalized with unique cDNA molecular identifiers. The donors were divided into four age groups: young (average approximately 17 years), middle-aged (roughly 42), aged (roughly 60) and long-lived (82). To avoid experimental bias, donors of different ages were spread randomly across the sequencing lanes. Using the same blood draw, the study looked at two additional independent replicas of 1 million unique cDNA reads for two donors, one aged 18 to 30 and the other aged 80 or older. What the study reported, not specific to this receptor: Compared with the aged group, the long-lived group had more naive CD4+ T cells, fewer expanded clones and increased TCR diversity, suggesting age selection. Bulk unsorted PBMC profiling prevented conclusive comparison of naive and antigen-experienced compartments. The CMV infection status of donors was not known, potentially confounding age-related changes in expanded clonotypes. There was a strong correlation between observed TCR beta diversity and the percentage of naive T cells measured by flow cytometry. Estimates of total diversity based on one million sequenced T cells were regarded as lower bounds and as underestimates. Observed TCR beta diversity per million T cells fell roughly linearly with age, and a significant reduction was already apparent by age around 40.

The library came from 5' RACE. The sequencing machine was an Illumina HiSeq 2500. A second roughly 6 to 12 cycle PCR used a sample-barcoded 5' primer and a J-beta primer mix. A template-switch 5' adaptor carrying 12 random nucleotides introduced a unique molecular identifier onto each TCR beta cDNA molecule. Each sample yielded at least 2.5 million CDR3-containing paired-end reads. First-strand cDNA was synthesized from all RNA with the Mint cDNA synthesis kit, primed by a TRBC-specific oligonucleotide. All cDNA was treated with uracil-DNA glycosylase and then went through a first 18-cycle PCR with the universal primers M1SS and BC2_uni_R. The paper's processing steps were these. For normalization, 1 million high-quality reads were randomly selected from each sample, with every read carrying a distinct molecular identifier. Reads with shared molecular identifiers were discarded instead of being binned into consensus sequences. MiTCR, run with a Q25 quality threshold and the strictest error-elimination algorithm, handled CDR3 identification, clonotype clustering and error correction. A nonparametric unseen species model with Euler transformation was used to estimate lower-bound total TCR beta diversity. TCRdb redid the processing of the public reads, applying fastp at Q25 and MiXCR, and retained in-frame beta chains. Every distinct CDR3 protein forms one entry, paired with its most common genes and DNA. The V and J calls were not made by the authors but by TCRdb's processing. The sample records around 1,100,000 distinct CDR3 sequences, more than 30% of which are singletons. In total, the top ten clones hold 13% of the sample.

CDR1 and CDR2, looked up from the germline V gene, are MNHEY and SVGEGT. V has 2 bases trimmed and J has 5 bases trimmed; junction bases matching no gene number 8. Including the terminal cysteine and phenylalanine, the CDR3 comprises 16 residues. Solely the CDR3 DNA is kept, with 48 bases framed from the first base. The 39 donors, aged about 6 to 95 years, were systemically healthy Caucasian individuals from Russia. About 10 milliliters of peripheral blood were drawn from each donor into EDTA-treated Vacutainer tubes. Ficoll-Paque density-gradient centrifugation was used to isolate PBMCs, with at least 7 million per sample. Total RNA, at least 6 micrograms per sample, was extracted from PBMCs with Trizol reagent. For every donor, an aliquot of PBMCs went through flow cytometry to measure the percentages of naive CD45RAhigh/CD27high T cells. The sample holds a few counts of this clonotype. This receptor's antigen is unknown. No clone much larger than this one lies a single base away; base qualities are absent.

The rearranged chain carries TRBV6-2 or TRBV6-3 and TRBJ2-3, with 9 junctional bases fitting TRBD1. Sequencing input: blood. The origin of this receptor is a man aged 18 to 30 in good health. CDR3 region: CASSYPQQGARDTQYF. The bases read TGTGCCAGCAGTTACCCTCAACAGGGGGCGAGAGATACGCAGTATTTT.